Shown below are 15 T cell receptor beta chains from a single sample sequenced in a study of blood T cell repertoires in COVID-19. Sequenced by immunoSEQ multiplex PCR; TCRdb stores in-frame clones only, minus some. The sample records some 110,000 clones, 82% being singletons. The source material was peripheral blood. The receptor source for this set is a man in his 60s with acute or convalescent COVID-19.

This chain links TRBV6-5 with TRBJ2-7; D is unclear. Trimming cost V 3 bases and J 0 bases, with 12 bases left between them. Germline V CDR1 and CDR2: MNHEY, SVGAGI. This CDR3 has 15 residues. The CDR3 region has the DNA TGTGCCAGCAGTTATGCCGCGGTCCCCTCCTACGAGCAGTACTTC. This sequence encodes CASSYAAVPSYEQYF.

J is TRBJ1-2 and V is TRBV4-2, with D unresolved. The V end lost 0 bases, the J end lost 5 bases, and 7 bases lay between the germline ends. The CDR3 has 13 residues. Germline V gene sequence: CDR1 LGHNA, CDR2 YNFKEQ. The CDR3 DNA reads as TGTGCCAGCAGCCAAGATCCCCAGTATGGCTACACCTTC. Protein: CASSQDPQYGYTF.

CDR3 nucleotides: TGCAGCGCCGCAGGGTGGAGCACAGATACGCAGTATTTT. It encodes CSAAGWSTDTQYF. The V call is TRBV29-1, the J call TRBJ2-3; perhaps TRBD1 as D (5 bases). Germline V lookup: CDR1 SQVTM, CDR2 ANQGSEA. This CDR3 is built from 13 residues. With 7 bases removed from V and 0 bases from J, the gap between germline ends came to 11 bases.

The V and J genes are TRBV6-1 and TRBJ2-7, with D unresolved. CDR3 length: 14 residues. V lost 2 bases and J lost 0, with 8 bases in between. The V gene's germline CDR1 is MNHNS and CDR2 SASEGT. In DNA, the CDR3 is TGTGCCAGCAGTGAACAGTTCAGCTCCTACGAGCAGTACTTC. Translated, it gives CASSEQFSSYEQYF.

A note on this clone: Different DNA sequences within this sample yield the same CDR3. The chain joins TRBV7-9 to TRBJ2-7, with no clear D. Germline values: CDR1 SEHNR, CDR2 FQNEAQ (reference sequence). This CDR3 region has 11 residues. The V gene lost 4 bases and the J gene lost 2 bases, with 3 bases spanning the gap. The CDR3: CASSSTYEQYF. In DNA form, the CDR3 reads TGTGCCAGCAGCTCCACCTACGAGCAGTACTTC. Together with reference TRBV7-9 and TRBJ2-7, the CDR3 gives the full variable domain: DTGVSQNPRHKITKRGQNVTFRCDPISEHNRLYWYRQTLGQGPEFLTYFQNEAQLEKSRLLSDRFSAERPKGSFSTLEIQRTEQGDSAMYLCASSSTYEQYFGPGTRLTVT.

CDR3: CASSYGVSPNTEAFF. CDR3 DNA: TGTGCCAGCAGTTATGGAGTCAGCCCAAACACTGAAGCTTTCTTT. The chain is built from TRBV27 and TRBJ1-1; D not resolved. V lost 4 bases and J lost 2, with 14 bases in between. The germline V gene encodes CDR1 MNHEY and CDR2 SMNVEV (reference sequence). The CDR3 totals 15 residues.

This rearrangement joins TRBV5-1 to TRBJ2-7, with D possibly being TRBD1 (5 bases). Per germline, CDR1 SGHRS and CDR2 YFSETQ. The CDR3 has 14 amino acids. Trimming stripped 0 bases from V and 2 bases from J, with 9 bases between. This CDR3 is CASSLGAGTYEQYF. The DNA of the CDR3 is TGCGCCAGCAGCTTGGGAGCAGGGACCTACGAGCAGTACTTC.

The chain uses TRBV5-4 and TRBJ2-7, with 9 bases that match TRBD2. This CDR3 is 13 amino acids long. Germline CDR1 is SGHNT and CDR2 is YYREEE (reference sequence). Losses at the gene ends were 2 bases for V and 5 bases for J; bases not matched to a gene: 2. The CDR3, as DNA: TGTGCCAGCAGCTTAGCGGGGGGCAACGAGCAGTACTTC. Residues: CASSLAGGNEQYF.

V gene TRBV2 combines with J gene TRBJ1-5; D perhaps matches TRBD1 (6 bases). Germline values: CDR1 SNHLY, CDR2 FYNNEI. The V end was cut by 4 bases, the J end by 4 bases, with 11 bases between. This CDR3 comprises 14 residues. CDR3 amino acids: CASSGGGRNQPQHF. The CDR3 nucleotides read TGTGCCAGCAGTGGGGGGGGCAGAAATCAGCCCCAGCATTTT.

The chain joins TRBV7-3 to TRBJ2-2; D may be TRBD2 (6 bases). V dropped 2 bases and J dropped 3 bases, with 10 bases sitting between them. This CDR3 has 15 amino acids. From germline, CDR1 is SGHTA and CDR2 FQGTGA. The DNA of the CDR3 is TGTGCCAGCAGCTTATCAACTAGCTACACCGGGGAGCTGTTTTTT. Translated: CASSLSTSYTGELFF.

A single count supports this clone. CDR3 loop: CASSLGQGAYGYTF. The CDR3 bases are TGTGCCAGCAGCTTAGGACAGGGGGCCTATGGCTACACCTTC. The chain combines TRBV7-2 with TRBJ1-2; 10 nucleotides match TRBD1. CDR1 SGHTA and CDR2 FQGNSA come from the germline V gene. Unmatched junction bases numbered 0, after V lost 1 base and J lost 4 bases. CDR3 length: 14 residues.

The rearrangement joins TRBV28 to TRBJ2-7; D gene ambiguous. The germline V gene encodes CDR1 MDHEN and CDR2 SYDVKM. This CDR3 comprises 11 residues. Trimming took 1 base from V and 6 from J, leaving 4 bases between them. CDR3 in DNA: TGTGCCAGCAGTTTATCTCGCGAGCAGTACTTC. It encodes CASSLSREQYF.

The V call is TRBV3-1 (or the pseudogene TRBV3-2), the J call TRBJ2-7; 9 bases fit TRBD1. With 4 bases clipped from V and 1 base from J, the junction kept 5 bases outside the gene matches. The CDR3 covers 15 residues. Germline loops: CDR1 LGHDT, CDR2 YNNKEL (reference sequence). CDR3 coding DNA: TGTGCCAGCAGCCGAGGACAGGGGTCGTCCTACGAGCAGTACTTC. Encoded protein: CASSRGQGSSYEQYF.

V gene TRBV6-5 combines with J gene TRBJ1-5; TRBD1 is a possible D gene (5 bases). The CDR3 length is 15 residues. Germline CDR1 reads MNHEY; CDR2 reads SVGAGI. The germline V and J ends were trimmed by 0 bases and 0 bases, with 6 bases remaining between them. CDR3 amino acids: CASSYSGDSNQPQHF. The CDR3 DNA reads TGTGCCAGCAGTTACTCAGGGGATAGCAATCAGCCCCAGCATTTT.

This chain links TRBV18 with TRBJ1-1; D unresolved. The ends were cut back, 1 base at V and 1 base at J, with 13 bases in the middle. The CDR3 is 16 residues long. Germline CDR1 is KGHSH and CDR2 is LQKENI. Here the CDR3 DNA reads TGTGCCAGCTCACCACAGTATAGCCAGCCGAACACTGAAGCTTTCTTT. Translating it yields CASSPQYSQPNTEAFF.